This T cell receptor (beta chain) came from a study of T cells in Graves' hyperthyroidism and ophthalmopathy. Germline V lookup: CDR1 LGHDT, CDR2 YNNKEL (reference sequence). After removal of 3 bases from V and 4 bases from J, the junction contained 7 bases not matched to a gene. The CDR3 runs 15 residues. This clonotype was detected only a few times. Amplification of TCR beta CDR3 regions was performed using RNA transcripts as template. Researchers ran a first-round RT-PCR on the TCR CDR3 using the HTBI primer set. TCRdb reprocessed the multiplex PCR reads via MiXCR and lists one record per CDR3 protein. Of fewer than 450,000 distinct CDR3 sequences in the sample, about 16% were seen once.

The origin of this receptor is an older woman with Graves' ophthalmopathy. The sequenced sample consisted of blood. V and J are TRBV3-1 and TRBJ2-3; 7 bases are shared with TRBD2. This CDR3 is CASSQALAVPDTQYF. Here the CDR3 DNA reads TGTGCCAGCAGCCAGGCCCTAGCGGTCCCAGATACGCAGTATTTT.